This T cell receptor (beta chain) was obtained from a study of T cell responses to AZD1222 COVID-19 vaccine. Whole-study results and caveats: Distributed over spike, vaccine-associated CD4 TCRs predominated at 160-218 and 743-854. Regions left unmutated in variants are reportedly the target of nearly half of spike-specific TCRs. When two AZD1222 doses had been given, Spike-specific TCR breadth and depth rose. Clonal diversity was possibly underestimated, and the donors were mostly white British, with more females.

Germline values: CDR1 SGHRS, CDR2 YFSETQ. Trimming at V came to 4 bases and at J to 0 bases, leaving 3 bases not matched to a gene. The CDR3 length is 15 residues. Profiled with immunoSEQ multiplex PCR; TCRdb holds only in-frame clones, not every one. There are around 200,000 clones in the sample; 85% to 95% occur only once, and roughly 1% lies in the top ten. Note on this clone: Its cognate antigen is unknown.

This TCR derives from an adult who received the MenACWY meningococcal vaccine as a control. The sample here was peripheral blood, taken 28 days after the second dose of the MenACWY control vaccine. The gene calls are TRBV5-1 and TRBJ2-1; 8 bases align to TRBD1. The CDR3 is CASSLTGDSYNEQFF. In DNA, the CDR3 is TGCGCCAGCAGCCTGACAGGGGACTCCTACAATGAGCAGTTCTTC. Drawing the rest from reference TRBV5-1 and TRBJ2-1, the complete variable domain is KAGVTQTPRYLIKTRGQQVTLSCSPISGHRSVSWYQQTPGQGLQFLFEYFSETQRNKGNFPGRFSGRQFSNSRSEMNVSTLELGDSALYLCASSLTGDSYNEQFFGPGTRLTVL.